This is a list of T cell receptor beta chains from one sample in a study of blood T cell repertoires in COVID-19. Libraries were prepared by immunoSEQ multiplex PCR; TCRdb keeps only in-frame clonotypes and omits some of them. Among approximately 350,000 clones listed, more than 70% were seen once. Sequenced input: peripheral blood. Receptor source: a woman in her twenties or thirties with COVID-19, enrolled during active disease. Each CDR3 is given with its conserved first and last residue. Fields, in order: V gene, J gene, D gene, clone size, CDR3 protein, CDR3 DNA. The D gene is left open where the match is weak. Part of the rows lack a size; the others show once, few, many or a class for expanded clones.

TRBV2	TRBJ1-1	.	.	CASSRAGGTEAFF	TGTGCCAGCAGTCGAGCCGGGGGCACTGAAGCTTTCTTT
TRBV5-4	TRBJ1-1	TRBD1	.	CASSPARAGGAFF	TGTGCCAGCAGCCCCGCGCGGGCAGGGGGGGCTTTCTTT
TRBV6-5	TRBJ1-2	TRBD1	few	CASSLRTGAYGYTF	TGTGCCAGCAGTCTAAGGACAGGAGCCTATGGCTACACCTTC
TRBV10-2	TRBJ1-3	TRBD1	.	CATRQGVAGNTIYF	TGCGCCACCAGACAGGGAGTGGCTGGAAACACCATATATTTT
TRBV29-1	TRBJ1-2	.	.	CSVGQLLNYGYTF	TGCAGCGTCGGACAGCTTTTAAACTATGGCTACACCTTC
TRBV6-5	TRBJ1-1	.	.	CASSPPETPEAFF	TGTGCCAGCTCACCTCCGGAGACGCCTGAAGCTTTCTTT
TRBV6-5	TRBJ1-4	TRBD1	.	CASSYHLQGSNEKLFF	TGTGCCAGCAGTTACCACCTACAGGGGTCTAATGAAAAACTGTTTTTT
TRBV18	TRBJ1-2	.	once	CASSWSPENPYGYTF	TGTGCCAGCTCATGGAGTCCCGAAAACCCTTATGGCTACACCTTC
TRBV5-1	TRBJ2-1	TRBD1	.	CASSLNGQGFDEQFF	TGCGCCAGCAGCCTAAACGGACAGGGTTTCGATGAGCAGTTCTTC
TRBV30	TRBJ2-3	.	.	CAWGSNWSTDTQYF	TGTGCCTGGGGTAGTAATTGGAGCACAGATACGCAGTATTTT
TRBV5-1	TRBJ1-1	.	.	CASSYGKGGGTEAFF	TGCGCCAGCAGCTATGGCAAAGGGGGTGGTACTGAAGCTTTCTTT
TRBV4-1	TRBJ2-1	TRBD2	.	CASSQARLAGEGNEQFF	TGCGCCAGCAGCCAAGCGAGACTAGCGGGAGAGGGAAATGAGCAGTTCTTC
TRBV5-1	TRBJ1-1	.	.	CASSFLGQSEAFF	TGCGCCAGCAGCTTTTTAGGACAGTCTGAAGCTTTCTTT
TRBV4-1	TRBJ2-2	.	.	CASSEVIGGTGELFF	TGCGCCAGCAGCGAAGTCATAGGGGGCACCGGGGAGCTGTTTTTT
TRBV9	TRBJ2-5	TRBD2	.	CASSTQPQPGLAEETQYF	TGTGCCAGCAGCACCCAACCCCAGCCGGGACTAGCGGAAGAGACCCAGTACTTC
TRBV19	TRBJ2-6	.	.	CAARGGESGANVLTF	TGTGCCGCACGAGGGGGGGAATCTGGGGCCAACGTCCTGACTTTC
TRBV5-4	TRBJ2-5	TRBD1	.	CASSWGGDRGGETQYF	TGTGCCAGCAGCTGGGGCGGGGACAGGGGAGGTGAGACCCAGTACTTC
TRBV19	TRBJ2-1	.	.	CATRQSYNEQFF	TGTGCCACCCGACAGAGCTACAATGAGCAGTTCTTC
TRBV7-6	TRBJ2-2	.	.	CASSLLRDIGYTGELFF	TGTGCCAGCAGCTTACTCCGAGACATCGGTTACACCGGGGAGCTGTTTTTT
TRBV6-2/TRBV6-3	TRBJ1-5	.	.	CASSPRQGSGQPQHF	TGTGCCAGCAGTCCGCGGCAGGGCTCCGGGCAGCCCCAGCATTTT
TRBV28	TRBJ1-2	TRBD1	.	CASSRLTGDYGYTF	TGTGCCAGCAGCCGACTAACAGGGGACTATGGCTACACCTTC
TRBV5-8	TRBJ2-1	TRBD1	.	CASSLGRGTYNEQFF	TGTGCCAGCAGCTTGGGCAGGGGGACCTACAATGAGCAGTTCTTC
TRBV29-1	TRBJ1-2	.	.	CSVGVVGGDGYTF	TGCAGCGTTGGAGTAGTAGGGGGGGATGGCTACACCTTC
TRBV12-3/TRBV12-4	TRBJ2-1	.	.	CASSFVTTGEQFF	TGTGCCAGCAGTTTCGTCACCACCGGTGAGCAGTTCTTC
TRBV27	TRBJ1-4	.	.	CASSWRVWEKLFF	TGTGCCAGCAGTTGGAGGGTTTGGGAAAAACTGTTTTTT
TRBV6-2/TRBV6-3	TRBJ1-4	.	.	CASSEMSPWEGWNEKLFF	TGTGCCAGCAGCGAGATGAGTCCCTGGGAGGGGTGGAATGAAAAACTGTTTTTT
TRBV7-2	TRBJ2-4	TRBD2	.	CASSRTSGIAKNIQYF	TGTGCCAGCAGCCGGACTAGCGGGATAGCCAAAAACATTCAGTACTTC
TRBV9	TRBJ1-5	TRBD1	.	CASSRTGGNQPQHF	TGTGCCAGCAGCAGGACAGGAGGCAATCAGCCCCAGCATTTT
TRBV5-3	TRBJ1-1	.	few	CARSPMNTEAFF	TGTGCCAGAAGCCCCATGAACACTGAAGCTTTCTTT
TRBV6-5	TRBJ2-2	.	.	CASSYRGTGELFF	TGTGCCAGCAGTTACAGGGGCACCGGGGAGCTGTTTTTT
TRBV6-2/TRBV6-3	TRBJ2-1	TRBD1	.	CASSSGTGTIGRANEQFF	TGTGCCAGCAGTTCGGGGACAGGGACCATAGGGAGGGCCAATGAGCAGTTCTTC
TRBV4-2	TRBJ2-1	TRBD2	.	CASSPLKASGGTPSYNEQFF	TGTGCCAGCAGCCCATTAAAGGCTAGCGGGGGTACCCCCTCCTACAATGAGCAGTTCTTC
TRBV3-1/TRBV3-2	TRBJ2-1	.	.	CASSQAARYNEQFF	TGTGCCAGCAGCCAAGCTGCCAGATACAATGAGCAGTTCTTC
TRBV9	TRBJ2-3	TRBD1	.	CASSVGGGRADTQYF	TGTGCCAGCAGCGTAGGAGGGGGCAGGGCAGATACGCAGTATTTT
TRBV10-3	TRBJ1-5	.	.	CAISETGPANQPQHF	TGTGCCATCAGTGAGACAGGGCCGGCGAATCAGCCCCAGCATTTT
TRBV4-3	TRBJ1-1	.	.	CASSLNGGTEAFF	TGCGCCAGCAGTCTCAACGGGGGAACTGAAGCTTTCTTT
TRBV19	TRBJ1-2	TRBD1	.	CASSTRTGRNYGYTF	TGTGCCAGTAGTACACGGACAGGGCGTAACTATGGCTACACCTTC
TRBV6-6	TRBJ1-2	.	few	CASSPTGPEGGYTF	TGTGCCAGCAGTCCCACCGGGCCGGAGGGTGGCTACACCTTC
TRBV24-1	TRBJ2-1	.	.	CATSPSRGGRNEQFF	TGTGCCACCAGCCCTTCAAGGGGGGGACGCAATGAGCAGTTCTTC
TRBV13	TRBJ2-1	TRBD2	.	CASSRRTSGSTDEQFF	TGTGCCAGCAGCCGACGGACTAGCGGGAGTACCGATGAGCAGTTCTTC
TRBV30	TRBJ1-4	.	.	CAWRTGLLTEKLFF	TGTGCCTGGAGGACAGGCCTCTTAACCGAAAAACTGTTTTTT
TRBV7-8	TRBJ1-1	.	.	CASSSSRGVNTEAFF	TGTGCCAGCAGCTCGTCACGGGGGGTGAACACTGAAGCTTTCTTT
TRBV5-1	TRBJ1-2	.	.	CATPTDGGYTF	TGCGCCACCCCGACAGACGGGGGCTACACCTTC
TRBV6-6	TRBJ2-2	.	.	CASSHSEAPFGELFF	TGTGCCAGCAGTCACTCGGAGGCTCCGTTCGGGGAGCTGTTTTTT
TRBV4-3	TRBJ2-7	.	.	CASSQDRRGSYEQYF	TGCGCCAGCAGCCAAGATCGGCGGGGTTCCTACGAGCAGTACTTC
TRBV28	TRBJ2-7	TRBD1	.	CASSPWKRGQDYSYEQYF	TGTGCCAGCAGTCCTTGGAAACGGGGACAGGATTATTCCTACGAGCAGTACTTC
TRBV12-3/TRBV12-4	TRBJ1-2	TRBD1	.	CASSWDRSYGYTF	TGTGCCAGCAGTTGGGACAGAAGCTATGGCTACACCTTC
TRBV9	TRBJ2-3	TRBD1	few	CASSVGDSTTDTQYF	TGTGCCAGCAGCGTCGGGGACAGCACCACAGATACGCAGTATTTT
TRBV30	TRBJ1-5	.	.	CAWSVKTKSNNQPQHF	TGTGCCTGGAGTGTAAAGACAAAAAGCAACAATCAGCCCCAGCATTTT
TRBV7-8	TRBJ1-1	TRBD1	.	CASSFTGGLATEAFF	TGTGCCAGCAGCTTTACAGGGGGCCTAGCCACTGAAGCTTTCTTT
TRBV5-1	TRBJ2-5	TRBD2	.	CASSPRTSGRVGETQYF	TGCGCCAGCAGCCCACGGACTAGCGGGAGGGTAGGGGAGACCCAGTACTTC
TRBV2	TRBJ2-5	TRBD2	few	CASSERGGETQYF	TGTGCCAGCAGTGAAAGGGGAGGGGAGACCCAGTACTTC
TRBV5-4	TRBJ2-5	.	once	CASRFVGRGPETQYF	TGTGCCAGCAGGTTCGTCGGTAGGGGCCCGGAGACCCAGTACTTC
TRBV7-2	TRBJ2-2	.	.	CASSLGRNTGELFF	TGTGCCAGCAGCTTAGGCAGAAACACCGGGGAGCTGTTTTTT
TRBV18	TRBJ2-3	.	.	CASSPGTEGDTQYF	TGTGCCAGCTCACCAGGGACGGAGGGAGATACGCAGTATTTT
TRBV11-2	TRBJ2-1	TRBD2	.	CASSRGGEQFF	TGTGCCAGCAGTCGGGGGGGTGAGCAGTTCTTC
TRBV18	TRBJ2-7	.	.	CASFQAGLTYEQYF	TGTGCCAGCTTCCAAGCAGGTTTGACCTACGAGCAGTACTTC